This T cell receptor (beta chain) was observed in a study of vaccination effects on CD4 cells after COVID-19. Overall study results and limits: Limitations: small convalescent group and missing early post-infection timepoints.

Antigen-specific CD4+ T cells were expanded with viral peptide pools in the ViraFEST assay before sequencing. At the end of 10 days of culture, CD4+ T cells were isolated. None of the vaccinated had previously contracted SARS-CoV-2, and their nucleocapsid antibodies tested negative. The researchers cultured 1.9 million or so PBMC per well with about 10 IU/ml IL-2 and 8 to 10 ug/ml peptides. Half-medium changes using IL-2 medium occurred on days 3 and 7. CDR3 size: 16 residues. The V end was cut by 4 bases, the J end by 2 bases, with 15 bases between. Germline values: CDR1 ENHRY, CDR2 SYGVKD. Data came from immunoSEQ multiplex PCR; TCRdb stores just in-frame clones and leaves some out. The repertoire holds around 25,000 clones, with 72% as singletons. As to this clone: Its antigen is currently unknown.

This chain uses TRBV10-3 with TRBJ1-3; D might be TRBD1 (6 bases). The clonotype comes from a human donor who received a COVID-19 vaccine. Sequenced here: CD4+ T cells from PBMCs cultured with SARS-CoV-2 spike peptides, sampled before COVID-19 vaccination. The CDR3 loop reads CAISAHLQGAGNTIYF. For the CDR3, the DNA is TGTGCCATCAGTGCCCACTTACAGGGAGCTGGAAACACCATATATTTT.